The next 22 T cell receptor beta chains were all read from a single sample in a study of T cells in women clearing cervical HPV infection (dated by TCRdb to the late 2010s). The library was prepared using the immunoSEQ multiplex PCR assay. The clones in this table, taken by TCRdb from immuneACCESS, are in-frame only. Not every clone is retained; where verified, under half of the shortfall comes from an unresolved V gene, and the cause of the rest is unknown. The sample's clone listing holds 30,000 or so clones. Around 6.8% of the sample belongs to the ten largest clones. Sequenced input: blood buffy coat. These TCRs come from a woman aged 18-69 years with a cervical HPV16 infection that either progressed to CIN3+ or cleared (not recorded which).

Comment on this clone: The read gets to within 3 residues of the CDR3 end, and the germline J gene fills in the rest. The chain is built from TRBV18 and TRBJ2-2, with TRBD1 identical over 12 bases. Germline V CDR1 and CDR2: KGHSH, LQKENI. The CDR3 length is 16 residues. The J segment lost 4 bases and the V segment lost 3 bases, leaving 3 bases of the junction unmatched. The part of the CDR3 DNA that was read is TGTGCCAGCTCACCGGGACAGGGGGCAAGCACCGGGGAG. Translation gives CASSPGQGASTGE. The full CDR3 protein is CASSPGQGASTGELFF.

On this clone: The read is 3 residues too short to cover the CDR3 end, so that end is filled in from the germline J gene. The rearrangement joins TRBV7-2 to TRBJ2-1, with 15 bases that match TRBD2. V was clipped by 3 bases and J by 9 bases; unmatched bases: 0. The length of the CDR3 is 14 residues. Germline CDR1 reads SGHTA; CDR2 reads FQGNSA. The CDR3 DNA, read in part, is TGTGCCAGCAGCTTGGGACTAGCGGGAGGTGAG. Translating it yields CASSLGLAGGE. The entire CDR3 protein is CASSLGLAGGEQFF. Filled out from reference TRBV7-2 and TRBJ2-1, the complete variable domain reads GAGVSQSPSNKVTEKGKDVELRCDPISGHTALYWYRQSLGQGLEFLIYFQGNSAPDKSGLPSDRFSAERTGGSVSTLTIQRTQQEDSAVYLCASSLGLAGGEQFFGPGTRLTVL.

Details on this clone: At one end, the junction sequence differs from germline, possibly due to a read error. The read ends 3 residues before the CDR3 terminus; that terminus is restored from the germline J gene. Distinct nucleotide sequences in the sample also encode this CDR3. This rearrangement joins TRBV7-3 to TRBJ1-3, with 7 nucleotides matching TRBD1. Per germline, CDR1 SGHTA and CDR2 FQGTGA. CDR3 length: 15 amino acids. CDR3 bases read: TGTGCCAGCAGCTTACAGGGGGAGGCTGGAAACACT. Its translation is CASSLQGEAGNT. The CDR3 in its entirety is CASSLQGEAGNTIYF.

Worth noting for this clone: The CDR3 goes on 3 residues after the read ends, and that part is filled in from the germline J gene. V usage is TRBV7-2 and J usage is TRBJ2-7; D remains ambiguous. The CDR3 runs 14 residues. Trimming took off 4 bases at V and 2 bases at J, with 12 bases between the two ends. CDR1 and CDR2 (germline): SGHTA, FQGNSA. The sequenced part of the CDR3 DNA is TGTGCCAGCAGCTCTTTACGGGTTGCCTACGAG. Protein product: CASSSLRVAYE. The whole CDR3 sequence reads CASSSLRVAYEQYF.

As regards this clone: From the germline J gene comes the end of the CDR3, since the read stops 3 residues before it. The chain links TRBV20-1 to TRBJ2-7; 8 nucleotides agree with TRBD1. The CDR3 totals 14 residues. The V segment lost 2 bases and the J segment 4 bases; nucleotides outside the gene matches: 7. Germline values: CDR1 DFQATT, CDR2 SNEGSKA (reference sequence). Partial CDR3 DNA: TGCAGTGCTAGAAGGACAGGGTGGACGTACGAG. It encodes CSARRTGWTYE. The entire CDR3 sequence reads CSARRTGWTYEQYF.

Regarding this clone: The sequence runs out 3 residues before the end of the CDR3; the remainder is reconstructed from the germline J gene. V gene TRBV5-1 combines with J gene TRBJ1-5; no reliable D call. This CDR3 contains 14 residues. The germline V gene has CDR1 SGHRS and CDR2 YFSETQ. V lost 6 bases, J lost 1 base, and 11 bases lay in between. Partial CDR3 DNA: TGCGCCAGCAAGGCGGATGAGAGCAATCAGCCC. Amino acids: CASKADESNQP. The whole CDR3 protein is CASKADESNQPQHF.

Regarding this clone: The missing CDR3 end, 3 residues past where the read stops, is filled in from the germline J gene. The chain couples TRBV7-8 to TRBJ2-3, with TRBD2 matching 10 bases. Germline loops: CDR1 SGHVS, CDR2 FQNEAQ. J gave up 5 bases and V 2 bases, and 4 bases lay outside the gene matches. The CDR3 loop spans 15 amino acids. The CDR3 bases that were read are TGTGCCAGCAGCTTACTAGCGGGAGAGGAAGATACG. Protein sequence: CASSLLAGEEDT. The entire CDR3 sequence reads CASSLLAGEEDTQYF.

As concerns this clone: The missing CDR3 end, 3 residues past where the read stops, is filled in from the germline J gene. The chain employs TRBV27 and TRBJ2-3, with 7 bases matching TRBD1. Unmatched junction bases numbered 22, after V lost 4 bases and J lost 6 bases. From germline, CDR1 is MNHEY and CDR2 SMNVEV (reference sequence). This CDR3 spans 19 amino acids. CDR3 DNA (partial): TGTGCCAGCAGTTCAAGCGCCCTCCAGACAGGGACGGTTGCGGATACG. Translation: CASSSSALQTGTVADT. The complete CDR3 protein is CASSSSALQTGTVADTQYF.

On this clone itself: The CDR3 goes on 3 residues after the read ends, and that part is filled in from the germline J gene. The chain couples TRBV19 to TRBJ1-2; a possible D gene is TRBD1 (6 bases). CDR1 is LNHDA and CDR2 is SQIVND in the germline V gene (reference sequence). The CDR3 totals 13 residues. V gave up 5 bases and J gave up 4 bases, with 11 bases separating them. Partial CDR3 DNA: TGTGCCAGTAGTGGGGGCCTGAGCTATGGC. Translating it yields CASSGGLSYG. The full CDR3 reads CASSGGLSYGYTF.

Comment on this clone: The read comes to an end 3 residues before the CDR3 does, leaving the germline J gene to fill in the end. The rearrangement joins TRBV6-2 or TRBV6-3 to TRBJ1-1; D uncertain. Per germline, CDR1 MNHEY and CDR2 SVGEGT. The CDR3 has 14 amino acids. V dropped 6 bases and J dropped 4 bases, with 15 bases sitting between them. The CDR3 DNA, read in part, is TGTGCCAGCAGCCGACCACACGGCGGCACTGAA. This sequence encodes CASSRPHGGTE. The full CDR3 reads CASSRPHGGTEAFF.

The CDR3 loop is CAISESERQGNEAFF. The part of the CDR3 DNA that was read is TGTGCCATCAGTGAGTCGGAGAGACAGGGGAATGAA. The gene calls are TRBV10-3 and TRBJ1-1, with 8 bases matching TRBD1. The CDR3 end lies 3 residues beyond the end of the read and is filled in from the germline J gene. The CDR3 is 15 residues long. The trim removed 0 bases at V and 7 bases at J, leaving 7 bases unmatched. CDR1 ENHRY and CDR2 SYGVKD come from the germline V gene.

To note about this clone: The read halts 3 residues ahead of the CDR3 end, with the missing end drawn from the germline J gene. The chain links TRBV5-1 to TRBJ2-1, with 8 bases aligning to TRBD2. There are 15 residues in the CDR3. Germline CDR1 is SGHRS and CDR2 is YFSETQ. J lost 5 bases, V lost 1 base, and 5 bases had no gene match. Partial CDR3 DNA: TGCGCCAGCAGCTTGTCGGGGGGGTTTGACAATGAG. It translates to CASSLSGGFDNE. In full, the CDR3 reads CASSLSGGFDNEQFF.

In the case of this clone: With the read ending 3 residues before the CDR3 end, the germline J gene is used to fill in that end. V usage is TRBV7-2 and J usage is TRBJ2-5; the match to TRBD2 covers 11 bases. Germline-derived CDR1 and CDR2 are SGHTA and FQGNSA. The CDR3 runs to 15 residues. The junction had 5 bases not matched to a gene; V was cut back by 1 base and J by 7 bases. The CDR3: CASSLGGSGGATQYF. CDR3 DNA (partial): TGTGCCAGCAGCTTAGGGGGTAGCGGGGGGGCGACC.

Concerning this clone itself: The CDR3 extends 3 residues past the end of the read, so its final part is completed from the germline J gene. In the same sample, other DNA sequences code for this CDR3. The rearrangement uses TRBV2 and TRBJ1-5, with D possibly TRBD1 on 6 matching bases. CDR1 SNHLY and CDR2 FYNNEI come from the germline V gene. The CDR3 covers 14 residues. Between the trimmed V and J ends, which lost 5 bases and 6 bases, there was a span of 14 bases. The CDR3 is CASSFLGGGQPQHF. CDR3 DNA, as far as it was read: TGTGCCAGCAGTTTTTTAGGAGGGGGTCAGCCC.

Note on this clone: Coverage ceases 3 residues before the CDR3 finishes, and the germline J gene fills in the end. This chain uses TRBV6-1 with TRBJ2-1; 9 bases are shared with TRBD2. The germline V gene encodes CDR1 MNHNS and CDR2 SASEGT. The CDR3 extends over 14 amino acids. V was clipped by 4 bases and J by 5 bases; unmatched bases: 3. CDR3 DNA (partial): TGTGCCAGCAGTGGGCGGGGGGGGGACAATGAG. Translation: CASSGRGGDNE. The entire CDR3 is CASSGRGGDNEQFF.

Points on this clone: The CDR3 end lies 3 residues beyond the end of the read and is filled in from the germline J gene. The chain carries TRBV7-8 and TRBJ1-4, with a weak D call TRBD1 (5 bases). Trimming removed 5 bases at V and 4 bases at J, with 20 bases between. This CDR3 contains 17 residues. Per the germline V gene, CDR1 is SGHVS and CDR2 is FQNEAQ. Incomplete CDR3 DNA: TGTGCCAGCAGCGACGGTCGGCCGGGACTCTATAATGAAAAA. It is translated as CASSDGRPGLYNEK. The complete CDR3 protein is CASSDGRPGLYNEKLFF.

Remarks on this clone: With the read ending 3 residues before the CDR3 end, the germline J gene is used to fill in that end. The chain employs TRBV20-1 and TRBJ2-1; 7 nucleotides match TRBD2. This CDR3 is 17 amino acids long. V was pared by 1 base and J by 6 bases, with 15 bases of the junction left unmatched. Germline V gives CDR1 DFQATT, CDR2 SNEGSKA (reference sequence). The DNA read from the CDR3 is TGCAGTGCTAGAGCCCACTTGGGGGGGTTCCCGCCCAATGAG. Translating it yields CSARAHLGGFPPNE. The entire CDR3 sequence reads CSARAHLGGFPPNEQFF.

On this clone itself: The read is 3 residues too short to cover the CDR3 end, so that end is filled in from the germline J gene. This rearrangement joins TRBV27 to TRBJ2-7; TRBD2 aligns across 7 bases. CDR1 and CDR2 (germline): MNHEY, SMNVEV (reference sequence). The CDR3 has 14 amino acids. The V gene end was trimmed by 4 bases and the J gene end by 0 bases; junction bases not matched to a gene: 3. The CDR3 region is CASSWGGSSYEQYF. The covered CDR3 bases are TGTGCCAGCAGTTGGGGGGGGAGCTCCTACGAG.

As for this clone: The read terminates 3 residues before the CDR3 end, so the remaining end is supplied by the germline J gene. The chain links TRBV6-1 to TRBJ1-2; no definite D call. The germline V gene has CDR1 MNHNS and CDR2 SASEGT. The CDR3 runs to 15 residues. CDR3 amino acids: CASSDADYSNYDYTF. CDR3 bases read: TGTGCCAGCAGTGATGCGGACTATTCGAACTACGAC.

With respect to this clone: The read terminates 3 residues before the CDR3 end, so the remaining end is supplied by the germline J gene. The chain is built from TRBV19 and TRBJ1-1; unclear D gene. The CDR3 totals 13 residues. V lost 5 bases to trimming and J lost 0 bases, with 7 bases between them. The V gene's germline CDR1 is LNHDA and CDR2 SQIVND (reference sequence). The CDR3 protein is CASSAIVNTEAFF. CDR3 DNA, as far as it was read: TGTGCCAGTAGTGCGATAGTGAACACTGAA.

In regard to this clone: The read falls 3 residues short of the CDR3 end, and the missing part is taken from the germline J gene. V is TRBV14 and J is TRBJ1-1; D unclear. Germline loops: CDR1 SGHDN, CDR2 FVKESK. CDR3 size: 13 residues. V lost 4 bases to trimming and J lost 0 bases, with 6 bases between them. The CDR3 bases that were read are TGTGCCAGCAGCCTTCAGGTGAACACTGAA. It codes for CASSLQVNTE. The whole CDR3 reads CASSLQVNTEAFF.

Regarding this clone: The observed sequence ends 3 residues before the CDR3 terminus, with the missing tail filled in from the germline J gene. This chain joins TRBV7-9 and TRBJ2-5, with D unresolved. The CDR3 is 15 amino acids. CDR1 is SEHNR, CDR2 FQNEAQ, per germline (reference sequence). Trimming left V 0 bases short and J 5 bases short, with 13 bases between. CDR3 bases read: TGTGCCAGCAGCTTAGCGGGCGTGTCCGTGGAGACC. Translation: CASSLAGVSVET. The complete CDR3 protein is CASSLAGVSVETQYF.